This is a list of T cell receptor beta chains from one sample in a study of T cell changes during pregnancy in multiple sclerosis. The protocol was immunoSEQ multiplex PCR, while the TCRdb copy is restricted to in-frame clones and leaves out a portion. In the table there are around 74,000 clones, about 85% of which are singletons. The material was peripheral blood, obtained before pregnancy. These receptor sequences come from a female donor with multiple sclerosis, enrolled in a pregnancy study. Each CDR3 is given with its conserved first and last residue. A D gene is named only where the DNA matches it firmly. Clone size appears in some rows only: once, few, many, or a class for an expanded clone.

clone_size	d_call	j_call	v_call	cdr3_nt	cdr3_aa
NA	TRBD2	TRBJ2-3	TRBV19	TGTGCCAGTAGTTCTAAGGGGCGGGGGGCCAGGGCAGATACGCAGTATTTT	CASSSKGRGARADTQYF
NA	NA	TRBJ2-1	TRBV4-3	TGCGCCAGCAGCCAAGACTTGAAGAGCTCCTACAATGAGCAGTTCTTC	CASSQDLKSSYNEQFF
NA	TRBD1	TRBJ2-1	TRBV2	TGTGCCAGCAACCAACAGGGGAGCTCCTACAATGAGCAGTTCTTC	CASNQQGSSYNEQFF
NA	NA	TRBJ2-5	TRBV7-6	TGTGCCAGCAGCTCCCCCTCACAGGGTGAGACCCAGTACTTC	CASSSPSQGETQYF
NA	NA	TRBJ1-4	TRBV19	TGTGCCAGTAGACCTTACCCGATGGGGAGTATGGATGAAAAACTGTTTTTT	CASRPYPMGSMDEKLFF
NA	NA	TRBJ2-1	TRBV6-4	TGTGCCAGCAGTGAAAACAGCAACAATGAGCAGTTCTTC	CASSENSNNEQFF
NA	NA	TRBJ2-7	TRBV27	TGTGCCAGCAGAAGGGGAATGGTACAGTACTTC	CASRRGMVQYF
NA	NA	TRBJ1-1	TRBV6-6	TGTGCCAGCAGTCAGGAGGGTGGTCGGACTGAAGCTTTCTTT	CASSQEGGRTEAFF
few	NA	TRBJ2-5	TRBV11-2	TGTGCCAGCAGCTTAGGGGGAGCGGCCCAAGAGACCCAGTACTTC	CASSLGGAAQETQYF
NA	TRBD2	TRBJ2-7	TRBV5-1	TGCGCCAGCAGCAACCCTTATGGCGGGAGCCTCTACGAGCAGTACTTC	CASSNPYGGSLYEQYF
NA	TRBD2	TRBJ2-1	TRBV7-9	TGTGCCAGCAGCCGACTAGCGGGAGGCATCAATGAGCAGTTCTTC	CASSRLAGGINEQFF